A single sample gave rise to the 3 T cell receptor beta chains below, sequenced in a study of CD8+CD57+ T cells in acquired aplastic anemia. Genomic DNA acted as the template from which TCR beta VDJ combination and CDR3 sequence profiling were carried out. MiXCR, applied by TCRdb to the reads, yields one record per CDR3 protein. The repertoire includes some 82,000 distinct CDR3 sequences, about half of them detected once, and roughly 70% sits in the top ten. Sequenced: sorted CD4+, CD8+, or CD8+CD57+ T cells (not recorded which) from PBMCs. The receptors stem from a human donor in good health, serving as a control.

CDR3 amino acids: CASSPGRQETQYF. The CDR3 DNA reads as TGCGCCAGCAGCCCGGGACGGCAAGAGACCCAGTACTTC. The chain joins TRBV5-1 to TRBJ2-5; the D gene could be TRBD1 or TRBD2 (5 bases each). CDR1 SGHRS and CDR2 YFSETQ come from the germline V gene. The V gene lost 4 bases and the J gene lost 2 bases, with 9 bases spanning the gap. This CDR3 comprises 13 residues. The whole variable domain, filled in from reference TRBV5-1 and TRBJ2-5, reads KAGVTQTPRYLIKTRGQQVTLSCSPISGHRSVSWYQQTPGQGLQFLFEYFSETQRNKGNFPGRFSGRQFSNSRSEMNVSTLELGDSALYLCASSPGRQETQYFGPGTRLLVL.

This clonotype was seen at least ten times. The CDR3 region has the DNA TGTGCCAGCCGCCCACAGGGTAAAGAGACCCAGTACTTC. The encoded protein is CASRPQGKETQYF. The V and J genes are TRBV11-2 and TRBJ2-5, with D maybe TRBD1 (6 bases). With 8 bases removed from V and 3 bases from J, the gap between germline ends came to 13 bases. This CDR3 spans 13 amino acids. Per germline, CDR1 SGHAT and CDR2 FQNNGV.

This sequence joins TRBV15 and TRBJ2-7; perhaps TRBD1 as D (6 bases). V lost 4 bases and J lost 0, with 16 bases in between. This CDR3 is built from 16 residues. The V gene's germline CDR1 is LNHNV and CDR2 YYDKDF (reference sequence). CDR3 sequence: CATSTSGTRSSYEQYF. The DNA for the CDR3 is TGTGCCACCAGCACCTCCGGGACAAGGAGCTCCTACGAGCAGTACTTC.